This T cell receptor beta chain was obtained from a study of chemoradiotherapy in HPV16-positive cancers (dated by TCRdb to between 2021 and 2023). For context, the study as a whole: Candidate HPV-specific T-cell clones and common TCR motifs were defined through functional T-cell assays on cells from two HPV16-positive patients. The study set out to ask whether T-cell immunity against the HPV oncoproteins E6 and E7 changes over the course of chemoradiotherapy and whether that immunity affects survival. The candidate HPV-specific TCRs and motifs were subsequently tracked in TCR repertoires obtained from roughly 90 patients with HPV-related cancers.

Regarding this clone: What antigen it recognizes has not been identified. No per-base quality is available; no much larger clone lies one base away.

The trim is 4 bases for V and 3 bases for J, with a gap of 12 bases between the germline ends. CDR1 SQVTM and CDR2 ANQGSEA were looked up in the germline V gene. The CDR3 runs 13 amino acids, cysteine and phenylalanine included. The sequence is cut down to CDR3 DNA, 39 bases in frame from base 1. Receptor amplification or capture employed the immunoSEQ multiplex PCR assay. Entries here come from immuneACCESS through TCRdb and include only in-frame sequences with V and J called. Some clones fail to appear in such tables; in the studies checked, an unresolved V gene covers under half of the shortfall, and the cause of the remainder is unknown. The sample profile shows fewer than 9,500 clones; around three quarters of them were found once. In total, the top ten clones hold under 8% of the sample. Repertoires were sampled repeatedly over the course of chemoradiotherapy, so clonal expansion could be followed in the tumor microenvironment.

Study-wide conclusions, independent of this receptor: In HPV16-positive patients, expansion of HPV-responsive T cells during chemoradiotherapy was associated with improved recurrence-free survival. The functional definition of HPV-specific T cells came from only a couple of HPV16-positive patients, and the survival association was reported for HPV16-positive patients. Expansion of candidate HPV-specific clones and E7-related TCR motifs was observed in the tumor microenvironment during treatment, whereas no such expansion was observed for non-HPV-specific T cells.

The rearrangement joined TRBV29-1 to TRBJ1-1, with a weak D call of TRBD1 (5 bases match). The specimen was taken from a patient who underwent chemoradiotherapy. The sequence came from a human donor with HPV-associated anogenital cancer. The encoded CDR3 is CSVGGGLDTEAFF. The nucleotide sequence reads TGCAGCGTTGGGGGGGGGTTGGACACTGAAGCTTTCTTT. Extended through the reference TRBV29-1 and TRBJ1-1 proteins, this CDR3 yields the full variable domain: SAVISQKPSRDICQRGTSLTIQCQVDSQVTMMFWYRQQPGQSLTLIATANQGSEATYESGFVIDKFPISRPNLTFSTLTVSNMSPEDSSIYLCSVGGGLDTEAFFGQGTRLTVV.